The clone carrying this T cell receptor beta chain came up many times. The target antigen is unknown. Trimming removed 3 bases from V and 4 bases from J, with 16 bases in between. The CDR3 spans 15 residues. Germline-derived CDR1 and CDR2 are DFQATT and SNEGSKA (reference sequence). The sample originates from a study of CD8+CD57+ T cells in acquired aplastic anemia. About the research overall: Sorting CD4+ and CD8+ cells gave DNA averaging about 2.9 ug. An average of about 10.8 million reads for CD4+ cells was obtained from healthy donors. Study results and limitations: It was found that more than 25 CD8+ CDR3 sequences were shared between patients and controls.

The TCR beta profiling, which covered VDJ combination and CDR3 sequence, was carried out using genomic DNA as the template. TCRdb independently ran MiXCR on the reads; one entry per CDR3 protein. This table has over 40,000 distinct CDR3 sequences, around 69% appearing once. The TCR comes from a human donor in good health, serving as a control. V and J are TRBV20-1 and TRBJ1-5, with D unresolved. Sequenced material: sorted CD4+, CD8+, or CD8+CD57+ T cells (not recorded which) from PBMCs. CDR3 bases: TGCAGTGCTAGTTCGGCGTCGGAAAGAAATCAGCCCCAGCATTTT. The encoded protein is CSASSASERNQPQHF.